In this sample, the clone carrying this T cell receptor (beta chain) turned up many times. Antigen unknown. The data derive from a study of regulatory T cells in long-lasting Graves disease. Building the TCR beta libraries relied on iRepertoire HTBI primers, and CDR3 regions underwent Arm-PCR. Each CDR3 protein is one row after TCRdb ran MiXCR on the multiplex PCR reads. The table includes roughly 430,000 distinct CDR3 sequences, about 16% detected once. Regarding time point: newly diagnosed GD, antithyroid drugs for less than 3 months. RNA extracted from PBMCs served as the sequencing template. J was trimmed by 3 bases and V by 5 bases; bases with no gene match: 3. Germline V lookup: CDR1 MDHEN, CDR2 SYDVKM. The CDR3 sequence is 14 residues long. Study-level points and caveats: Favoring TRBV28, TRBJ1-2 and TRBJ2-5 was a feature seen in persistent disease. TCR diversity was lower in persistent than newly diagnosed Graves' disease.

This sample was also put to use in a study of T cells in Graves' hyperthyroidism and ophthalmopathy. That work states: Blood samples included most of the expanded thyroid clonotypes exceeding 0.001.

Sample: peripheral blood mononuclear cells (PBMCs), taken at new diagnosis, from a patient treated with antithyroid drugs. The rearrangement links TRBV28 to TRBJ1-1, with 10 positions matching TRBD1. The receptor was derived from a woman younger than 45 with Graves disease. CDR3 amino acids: CASSGGQGYTEAFF. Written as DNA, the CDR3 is TGTGCCAGCAGTGGGGGACAGGGGTACACTGAAGCTTTCTTT.